This passage covers 29 T cell receptor beta chains from one sample sequenced in a study of T cell responses to AZD1222 COVID-19 vaccine. The repertoire was sequenced with immunoSEQ multiplex PCR; TCRdb's copy has only in-frame clones and lacks some. The repertoire holds about 140,000 clones, with around 92% as singletons. The source was peripheral blood, collected on day 0 of AZD1222 vaccination. The receptors here all came from an adult in good health.

The DNA for the CDR3 is TGTGCCAGCAGCCATCTGCGGACTAGCGGGGGGGGCAATGAGCAGTTCTTC. Its protein is CASSHLRTSGGGNEQFF. This chain connects TRBV3-1 (or the pseudogene TRBV3-2) to TRBJ2-1; TRBD2 agrees at 15 bases. This CDR3 is 17 amino acids long. The germline CDR1 and CDR2 sequences are LGHDT and YNNKEL (reference sequence). V gave up 3 bases and J gave up 6 bases; unmatched junction bases: 6.

The J gene is TRBJ2-6, the V gene TRBV4-3, with 9 positions matching TRBD1. This CDR3 spans 20 amino acids. Germline V gene sequence: CDR1 LGHNA, CDR2 YSLEER. V was clipped by 0 bases and J by 0 bases; unmatched bases: 9. The CDR3 region is CASSQDNGGQGFSGANVLTF. For the CDR3, the DNA is TGCGCCAGCAGCCAAGATAATGGGGGACAGGGATTCTCTGGGGCCAACGTCCTGACTTTC.

This clone was seen only a few times. This chain uses TRBV5-6 with TRBJ1-2, with D possibly TRBD1 on 5 matching bases. Germline CDR1 SGHDT, CDR2 YYEEEE. V dropped 3 bases and J dropped 2 bases, with 11 bases sitting between them. The CDR3 is 14 residues long. CDR3 sequence: CASSSLGGNYGYTF. The CDR3 region has the DNA TGTGCCAGCAGCTCCCTTGGGGGGAACTATGGCTACACCTTC.

This clone was counted only a few times. V and J are TRBV7-2 and TRBJ2-7; 7 nucleotides match TRBD1. Germline V gene lookup returns CDR1 SGHTA and CDR2 FQGNSA. V shed 1 base and J 1 base; nucleotides not matched to a gene: 13. The CDR3 totals 18 residues. Here the CDR3 DNA reads TGTGCCAGCAGCTTAGTCCCGACAGGGAGAGGGCTTTCCTACGAGCAGTACTTC. Its protein is CASSLVPTGRGLSYEQYF.

The rearrangement uses TRBV12-2 and TRBJ2-7; the table's D call, TRBD2, was not checked against the DNA. TRBV12-2 is assigned pseudogene status. The CDR3 has 12 amino acids. CDR3 sequence reads: CASRLVAQTQYF. CDR3 sequence (DNA): TGTGCAAGTCGCTTAGTAGCGCAGACGCAGTACTTC.

The chain employs TRBV20-1 and TRBJ2-4, with D possibly matching TRBD2 (6 bases). Looked up from germline, CDR1 is DFQATT and CDR2 is SNEGSKA (reference sequence). Trimming cost V 5 bases and J 11 bases, with 13 bases left between them. This CDR3 is 11 amino acids long. The CDR3 loop is CSAGWGVVQYF. CDR3 in DNA: TGCAGTGCTGGTTGGGGGGTGGTTCAGTACTTC.

The rearrangement uses TRBV29-1 and TRBJ2-2; D is undetermined. The CDR3 is 13 amino acids. Trimming left V 4 bases short and J 0 bases short, with 6 bases between. Germline lookup yields CDR1 SQVTM and CDR2 ANQGSEA. This CDR3 is CSVGSSNTGELFF. As DNA, the CDR3 is TGCAGCGTTGGCAGCTCGAACACCGGGGAGCTGTTTTTT.

The CDR3 DNA sequence: TGTGCCAGCAAGAAACAGGGGAGAAACACCATATATTTT. Protein sequence: CASKKQGRNTIYF. The chain joins TRBV6-5 to TRBJ1-3; 7 bases are a match to TRBD1. J was trimmed by 5 bases and V by 7 bases; bases with no gene match: 5. Per germline, CDR1 MNHEY and CDR2 SVGAGI. There are 13 residues in the CDR3.

The chain employs TRBV6-6 and TRBJ2-2; 9 bases fit TRBD1. This CDR3 is 14 amino acids long. CDR1 and CDR2 from the germline V gene are MNHNY and SVGAGI (reference sequence). V shed 7 bases and J 3 bases; nucleotides not matched to a gene: 3. DNA for the CDR3: TGTGCCAGCAACACAGGGGGCTACACCGGGGAGCTGTTTTTT. Encoded protein: CASNTGGYTGELFF.

The DNA for the CDR3 is TGTGCCAGCAGTTTATGGACTGGGAACACTGAAGCTTTCTTT. Amino acid sequence: CASSLWTGNTEAFF. This chain links TRBV6-5 with TRBJ1-1; the D is unclear. V was pared by 4 bases and J by 1 base, with 10 bases between. The length of the CDR3 is 14 residues. The V gene's germline CDR1 is MNHEY and CDR2 SVGAGI.

The chain is built from TRBV30 and TRBJ2-5; the D is unclear. This CDR3 contains 13 residues. Looked up from germline, CDR1 is GTSNPN and CDR2 is SVGIG (reference sequence). The V end lost 0 bases, the J end lost 5 bases, and 10 bases lay between the germline ends. The CDR3 coding sequence is TGTGCCTGGAGTGTTAGGGAACGGGAGACCCAGTACTTC. Translation: CAWSVRERETQYF. The variable domain in full, completed from reference TRBV30 and TRBJ2-5, reads SQTIHQWPATLVQPVGSPLSLECTVEGTSNPNLYWYRQAAGRGLQLLFYSVGIGQISSEVPQNLSASRPQDRQFILSSKKLLLSDSGFYLCAWSVRERETQYFGPGTRLLVL.

The chain employs TRBV12-3 or TRBV12-4 and TRBJ2-7; D is unclear. Trimming stripped 2 bases from V and 3 bases from J, with 8 bases between. This CDR3 has 13 residues. Here the CDR3 reads CASSLMQDYEQYF. Here the CDR3 DNA reads TGTGCCAGCAGTTTAATGCAGGACTACGAGCAGTACTTC.

This chain links TRBV4-1 with TRBJ2-7, with 10 bases identical to TRBD2. The CDR3 is 16 amino acids. Germline lookup yields CDR1 MGHRA and CDR2 YSYEKL. V dropped 0 bases and J dropped 5; count of bases not matched to a gene: 7. The CDR3 spells CASSQDRGLAGDEQYF. The CDR3 DNA follows: TGCGCCAGCAGCCAAGATCGAGGGCTAGCGGGGGACGAGCAGTACTTC.

V usage is TRBV5-1 and J usage is TRBJ2-7, with TRBD1 matching over 8 bases. The length of the CDR3 is 16 residues. J lost 3 bases, V lost 0 bases, and 8 bases had no gene match. In germline, CDR1 is SGHRS, CDR2 YFSETQ. The CDR3: CASSLVSGTGSYEQYF. DNA of the CDR3: TGCGCCAGCAGCTTGGTGTCCGGGACAGGAAGCTACGAGCAGTACTTC.

This chain uses TRBV5-1 with TRBJ1-2, with 8 bases that match TRBD1. Trimming at V came to 1 base and at J to 5 bases, leaving 7 bases not matched to a gene. Germline V lookup: CDR1 SGHRS, CDR2 YFSETQ. This CDR3 has 15 amino acids. The CDR3 nucleotides read TGCGCCAGCAGCTTGAGGGGGGACAGGACTTATGGCTACACCTTC. Its protein product is CASSLRGDRTYGYTF. Combining the CDR3 with reference TRBV5-1 and TRBJ1-2 gives the whole variable domain KAGVTQTPRYLIKTRGQQVTLSCSPISGHRSVSWYQQTPGQGLQFLFEYFSETQRNKGNFPGRFSGRQFSNSRSEMNVSTLELGDSALYLCASSLRGDRTYGYTFGSGTRLTVV.

The chain couples TRBV13 to TRBJ1-1; no definite D call. The CDR3 loop spans 12 amino acids. V gave up 0 bases and J gave up 6 bases, with 5 bases separating them. Germline CDR1 is PRHDT and CDR2 is FYEKMQ (reference sequence). CDR3 DNA: TGTGCCAGCAGCTTAGGCCTCTCTGAAGCTTTCTTT. It codes for CASSLGLSEAFF.

In DNA form, the CDR3 reads TGTGCCAGCAGTGAACAGCCAAGGTCATATCTGGGGGCCAACGTCCTGACTTTC. Its translation: CASSEQPRSYLGANVLTF. V and J are TRBV6-1 and TRBJ2-6; D is uncertain. This CDR3 is built from 18 residues. V lost 2 bases to trimming and J lost 4 bases, with 18 bases between them. Germline CDR1 MNHNS, CDR2 SASEGT.

The rearrangement joins TRBV18 to TRBJ1-5; no reliable D call. The germline gives CDR1 KGHSH, CDR2 LQKENI. This CDR3 region has 14 residues. Trimming stripped 2 bases from V and 6 bases from J, with 11 bases between. The chain's CDR3 is CASSPSIGRQPQHF. The CDR3 bases are TGTGCCAGCTCACCAAGCATAGGCCGTCAGCCCCAGCATTTT.

There are many counts of this clone. The chain uses TRBV3-1 (or the pseudogene TRBV3-2) and TRBJ1-5; the D gene is possibly TRBD1 (5 bases). Trimming shortened V by 1 base and J by 4 bases, and 11 bases separated the two germline ends. Germline V gene data show CDR1 as LGHDT and CDR2 as YNNKEL (reference sequence). This CDR3 spans 15 amino acids. The CDR3 reads CASSQGPQGNQPQHF. The CDR3 DNA reads TGTGCCAGCAGCCAAGGCCCGCAGGGAAATCAGCCCCAGCATTTT.

Points on this clone: One end of the junction is discordant with germline, which a read error may explain. This chain links TRBV2 with TRBJ1-5; unclear D gene. The CDR3 loop spans 14 amino acids. CDR1 is SNHLY and CDR2 is FYNNEI in the germline V gene. CDR3 sequence reads: CASSEQASYQPQHF. The CDR3 DNA reads TGCGCCAGCAGTGAGCAGGCCAGTTATCAGCCCCAGCATTTT.

The chain carries TRBV4-3 and TRBJ2-1; TRBD2 agrees at 8 bases. This CDR3 is 16 amino acids long. Germline trimming cut 0 bases from V and 9 bases from J; bases unmatched to any gene: 10. The V gene's germline CDR1 is LGHNA and CDR2 YSLEER. The CDR3 DNA reads TGCGCCAGCAGCCAAGAATCCTACCGGGAGGGCGTTGAGCAGTTCTTC. Translated, it gives CASSQESYREGVEQFF.

This clone was seen just once. The chain couples TRBV15 to TRBJ1-5; no definite D call. V was cut by 0 bases and J by 0 bases, with 9 bases left in between. The CDR3 covers 16 residues. CDR1 and CDR2 from the germline V gene are LNHNV and YYDKDF (reference sequence). The CDR3 DNA reads as TGTGCCACCAGCAGAGATCAAGTTGATAGCAATCAGCCCCAGCATTTT. Its translation: CATSRDQVDSNQPQHF.

V gene TRBV6-5 combines with J gene TRBJ2-1; TRBD1 aligns across 11 bases. CDR1 and CDR2 from the germline V gene are MNHEY and SVGAGI. Trimming took 7 bases from V and 7 from J; bases not matched to a gene: 6. The CDR3 contains 14 residues. The CDR3: CASKYGQGANEQFF. DNA for the CDR3: TGTGCCAGCAAATACGGACAGGGGGCGAATGAGCAGTTCTTC.

The chain combines TRBV7-6 with TRBJ1-5, with 8 bases identical to TRBD1. CDR1 and CDR2 from the germline V gene are SGHVS and FNYEAQ. The CDR3 loop spans 15 amino acids. The V and J ends lost 3 bases and 3 bases, in that order; junction bases with no gene match: 4. CDR3 sequence (DNA): TGTGCCAGCAGCTTCGAGACAGGGGCCAATCAGCCCCAGCATTTT. Translation gives CASSFETGANQPQHF.

The rearrangement links TRBV7-9 to TRBJ2-1; no clear D. V lost 3 bases, J lost 5 bases, and 2 bases lay in between. Per the germline V gene, CDR1 is SEHNR and CDR2 is FQNEAQ (reference sequence). The length of the CDR3 is 11 residues. This CDR3 is CASSFNNEQFF. CDR3 bases: TGTGCCAGCAGCTTCAACAATGAGCAGTTCTTC.

This clone came up once. V gene TRBV6-5 combines with J gene TRBJ2-1; D possibly corresponds to TRBD2 (6 bases). V was cut by 4 bases and J by 2 bases, with 6 bases left in between. Germline V CDR1 and CDR2: MNHEY, SVGAGI. This CDR3 region has 13 residues. The CDR3 coding sequence is TGTGCCAGCAGTTGGGAGGCCTACAATGAGCAGTTCTTC. It codes for CASSWEAYNEQFF.

The V and J genes are TRBV5-4 and TRBJ2-7; 10 bases are a match to TRBD2. The V gene's germline CDR1 is SGHNT and CDR2 YYREEE (reference sequence). With V trimmed by 4 bases and J by 2 bases, 12 bases remained unmatched. The CDR3 totals 17 residues. CDR3 residues: CASSAGGGLAEAYEQYF. In DNA, the CDR3 is TGTGCCAGCAGCGCCGGGGGTGGACTAGCGGAGGCCTACGAGCAGTACTTC.

The V call is TRBV13, the J call TRBJ2-1; D is ambiguous. In germline, CDR1 is PRHDT, CDR2 FYEKMQ (reference sequence). CDR3 length: 13 residues. V was shortened by 1 base and J by 10 bases, with 11 bases between the two germline ends. CDR3 in amino acids: CASSLDSNREQFF. The CDR3 nucleotides read TGTGCCAGCAGCTTAGATAGCAACAGAGAGCAGTTCTTC.

The V and J genes are TRBV7-3 and TRBJ2-2, with TRBD1 matching over 7 bases. Trimming at V came to 6 bases and at J to 2 bases, leaving 12 bases not matched to a gene. CDR1 and CDR2 (germline): SGHTA, FQGTGA. This CDR3 spans 17 amino acids. DNA for the CDR3: TGTGCCAGCAGTCGTAACCCCGGGGACAGAAACACCGGGGAGCTGTTTTTT. As protein: CASSRNPGDRNTGELFF. Full variable domain (remainder filled in from reference TRBV7-3 and TRBJ2-2): GAGVSQTPSNKVTEKGKYVELRCDPISGHTALYWYRQSLGQGPEFLIYFQGTGAADDSGLPNDRFFAVRPEGSVSTLKIQRTERGDSAVYLCASSRNPGDRNTGELFFGEGSRLTVL.